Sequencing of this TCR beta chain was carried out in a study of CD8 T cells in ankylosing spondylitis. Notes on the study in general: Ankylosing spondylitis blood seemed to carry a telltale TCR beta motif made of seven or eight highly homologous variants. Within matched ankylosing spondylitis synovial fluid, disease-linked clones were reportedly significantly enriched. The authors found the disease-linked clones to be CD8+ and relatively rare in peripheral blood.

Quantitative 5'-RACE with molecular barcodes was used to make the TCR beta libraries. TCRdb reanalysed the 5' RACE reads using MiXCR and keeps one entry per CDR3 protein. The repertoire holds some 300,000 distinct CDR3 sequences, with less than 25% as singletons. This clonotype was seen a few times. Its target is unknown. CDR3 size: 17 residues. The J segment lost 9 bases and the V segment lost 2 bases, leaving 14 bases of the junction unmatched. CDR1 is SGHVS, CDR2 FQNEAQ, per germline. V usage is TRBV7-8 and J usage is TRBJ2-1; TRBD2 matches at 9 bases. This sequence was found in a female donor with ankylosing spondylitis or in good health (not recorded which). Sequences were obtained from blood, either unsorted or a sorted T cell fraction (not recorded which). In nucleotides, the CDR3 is TGTGCCAGCAGCTTACGGGCTCCGGGACTAGCTAGGGGTGAGCAGTTCTTC. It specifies CASSLRAPGLARGEQFF.